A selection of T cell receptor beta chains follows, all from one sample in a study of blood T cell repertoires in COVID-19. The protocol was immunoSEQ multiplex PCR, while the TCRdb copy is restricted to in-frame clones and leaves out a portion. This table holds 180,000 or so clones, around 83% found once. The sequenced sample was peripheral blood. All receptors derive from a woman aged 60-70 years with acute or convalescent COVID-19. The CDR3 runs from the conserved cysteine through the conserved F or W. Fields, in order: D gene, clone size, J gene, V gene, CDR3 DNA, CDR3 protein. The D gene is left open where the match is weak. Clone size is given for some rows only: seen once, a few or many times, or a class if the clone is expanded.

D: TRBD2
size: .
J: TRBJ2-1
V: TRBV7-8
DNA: TGTGCCAGCAGCTTAGTAGCGGGAACTACCTACAATGAGCAGTTCTTC
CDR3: CASSLVAGTTYNEQFF

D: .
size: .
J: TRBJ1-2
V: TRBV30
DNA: TGTGCCGGACTGAAAGACTATGGCTACACCTTC
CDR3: CAGLKDYGYTF

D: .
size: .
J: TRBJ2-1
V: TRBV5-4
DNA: TGTGCCAGCAGCCTAGCCCGGGAGCTCTACAATGAGCAGTTCTTC
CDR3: CASSLARELYNEQFF

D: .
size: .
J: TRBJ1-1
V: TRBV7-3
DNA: TGTGCCAGCAGCGCGGGGATGCGCACTGAAGCTTTCTTT
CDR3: CASSAGMRTEAFF

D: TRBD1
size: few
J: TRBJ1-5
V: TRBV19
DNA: TGTGCCAGTAGGCATCCGGGACAGGGACCCCAGCATTTT
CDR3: CASRHPGQGPQHF

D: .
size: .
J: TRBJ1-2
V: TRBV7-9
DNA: TGTGCCAGCAGCCCGGTCGGCGCGACGGGGGGCTACACCTTC
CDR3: CASSPVGATGGYTF

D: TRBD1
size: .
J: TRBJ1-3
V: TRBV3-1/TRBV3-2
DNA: TGTGCCAGCAGCCACTACCGGGACAGCACCTCGGAGGCTGGAAACACCATATATTTT
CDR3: CASSHYRDSTSEAGNTIYF

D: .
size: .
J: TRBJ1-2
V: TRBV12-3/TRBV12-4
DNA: TGTGCCAGCAGTAGTCAGGCTTATGGCTACACCTTC
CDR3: CASSSQAYGYTF

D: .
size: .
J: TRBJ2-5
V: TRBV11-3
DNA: TGTGCCAGCAGCTCTACTAGTCCGACGACCCAGTACTTC
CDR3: CASSSTSPTTQYF

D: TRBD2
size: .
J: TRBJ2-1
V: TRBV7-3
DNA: TGTGCCAGCAGCCTCCTCGCCCCGACTAGCGGGCCCCTCTACAATGAGCAGTTCTTC
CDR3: CASSLLAPTSGPLYNEQFF

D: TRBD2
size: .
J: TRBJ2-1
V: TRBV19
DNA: TGTGCCAGTAGTATGTGGACTAGCGGGAGGGTAAAGGAGCAGTTCTTC
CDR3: CASSMWTSGRVKEQFF

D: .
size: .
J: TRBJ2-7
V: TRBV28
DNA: TGTGCCAGCAGTGGGGGGACTCACGGCGGGCAGTACTTC
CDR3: CASSGGTHGGQYF

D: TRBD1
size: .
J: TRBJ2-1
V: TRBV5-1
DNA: TGCGCCAGCAGCGAGGCAGGGGGATCCTACAATGAGCAGTTCTTC
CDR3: CASSEAGGSYNEQFF

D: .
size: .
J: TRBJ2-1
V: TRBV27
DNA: TGTGCCAGCAGTTTGCCGGGGTTCAATGAGCAGTTCTTC
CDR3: CASSLPGFNEQFF

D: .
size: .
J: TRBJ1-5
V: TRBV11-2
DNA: TGTGCCAGCAGCAGTGGCCAGGGGCCGAATCAGCCCCAGCATTTT
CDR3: CASSSGQGPNQPQHF

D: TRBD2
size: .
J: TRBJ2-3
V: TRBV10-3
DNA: TGTGCCATCAGTTCCTCCGGGACTAGCGGAGTCCGATCGGATACGCAGTATTTT
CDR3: CAISSSGTSGVRSDTQYF

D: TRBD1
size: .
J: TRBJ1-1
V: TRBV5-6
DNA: TGTGCCAGCAGCTTGCGTGACAGGGGGCCAAACACTGAAGCTTTCTTT
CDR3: CASSLRDRGPNTEAFF

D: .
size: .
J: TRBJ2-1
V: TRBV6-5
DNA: TGTGCGATCCAACTAGTCATGATCAATGAGCAGTTCTTC
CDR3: CAIQLVMINEQFF

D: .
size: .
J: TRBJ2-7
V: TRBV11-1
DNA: TGTGCCAGCAGCTTTGAAGGGAGCTCCTACGAGCAGTACTTC
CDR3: CASSFEGSSYEQYF

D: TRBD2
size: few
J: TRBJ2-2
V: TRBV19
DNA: TGTGCCAGTAGTTTACTAGCGGGAGGGCCTAGCGGGGAGCTGTTTTTT
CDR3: CASSLLAGGPSGELFF

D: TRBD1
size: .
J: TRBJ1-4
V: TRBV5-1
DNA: TGCGCCAGCAGCCCGGACAGGGGTGGCACTAATGAAAAACTGTTTTTT
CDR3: CASSPDRGGTNEKLFF

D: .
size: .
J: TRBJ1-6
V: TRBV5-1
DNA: TGCGCCAGCAGCTTGCTACAGGGATCACCCCTCCACTTT
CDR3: CASSLLQGSPLHF

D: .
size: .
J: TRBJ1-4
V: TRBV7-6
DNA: TGTGCCAGCAGCTTAGGCGGGGGTCTGAATGAAAAACTGTTTTTT
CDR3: CASSLGGGLNEKLFF

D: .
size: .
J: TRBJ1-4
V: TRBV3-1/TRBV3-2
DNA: TGTGCCAGCAGCCGAGGGGGAGGGGGAACTAATGAAAAACTGTTTTTT
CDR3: CASSRGGGGTNEKLFF

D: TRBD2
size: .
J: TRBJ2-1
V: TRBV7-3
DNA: TGTGCCAGCAGCTTAAGGGCGGGAGTGAGTAATGAGCAGTTCTTC
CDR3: CASSLRAGVSNEQFF

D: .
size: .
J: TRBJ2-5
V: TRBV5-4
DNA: TGTGCCAGCAGTTCGGGACAGCGGGTCCTGATTGGAGAGACCCAGTACTTC
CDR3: CASSSGQRVLIGETQYF